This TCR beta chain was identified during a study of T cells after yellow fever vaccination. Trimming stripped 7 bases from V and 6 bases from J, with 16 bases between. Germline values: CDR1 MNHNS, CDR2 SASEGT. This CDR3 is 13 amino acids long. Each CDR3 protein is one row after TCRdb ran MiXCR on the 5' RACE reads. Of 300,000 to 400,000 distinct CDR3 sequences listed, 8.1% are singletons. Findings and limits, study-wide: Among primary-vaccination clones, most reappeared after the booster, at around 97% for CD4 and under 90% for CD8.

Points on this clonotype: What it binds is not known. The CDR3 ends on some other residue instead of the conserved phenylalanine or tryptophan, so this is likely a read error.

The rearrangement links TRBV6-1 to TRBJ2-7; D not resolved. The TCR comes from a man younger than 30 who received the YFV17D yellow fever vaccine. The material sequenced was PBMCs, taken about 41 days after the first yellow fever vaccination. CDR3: CASNPTNTPEQYL. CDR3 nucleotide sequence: TGTGCCAGCAACCCGACCAATACCCCCGAGCAGTACTTA.